This T cell receptor (beta chain) was captured by sequencing in a study of OX40 agonist ivuxolimab in advanced cancers. Across the whole study: Patients enrolled in dose escalation were diagnosed with hepatocellular carcinoma, melanoma, renal cell or head and neck cancer.

Only in-frame clones appear in the TCRdb table, and some are missing; sequencing was by immunoSEQ multiplex PCR. The sample has about 66,000 clones, 85% to 90% seen once. Deletions cut 6 bases from V and 0 bases from J, with 12 bases between. The CDR3 has 15 residues. In germline, CDR1 is LNHDA, CDR2 SQIVND (reference sequence). The chain joins TRBV19 to TRBJ1-3; weak D call: TRBD1 (6 bases). The source is an adult with an advanced solid tumor such as melanoma, head and neck, liver or kidney cancer. The material was CD4+ or CD8+ T cells sorted from blood, obtained in a trial of the OX40 agonist ivuxolimab. CDR3 residues: CASRADRSSGNTIYF. The CDR3 DNA is TGTGCCAGTAGAGCAGACAGGAGCTCTGGAAACACCATATATTTT.